These 29 T cell receptor beta chains were sequenced from one sample in a study of cytomegalovirus exposure and HLA in healthy donors. Researchers ran the PCR with 60 Vbeta and 13 Jbeta primers. The repertoire was sequenced with immunoSEQ multiplex PCR; TCRdb's copy has only in-frame clones and lacks some. The sample consists of about 130,000 clones, 65% to 80% of them appearing once. Sequenced material: PBMCs. The source is a middle-aged man in good health and CMV-seronegative.

The gene calls are TRBV7-9 and TRBJ2-7; D is unclear. Per the germline V gene, CDR1 is SEHNR and CDR2 is FQNEAQ (reference sequence). Between the trimmed V and J ends, which lost 2 bases and 7 bases, there was a span of 9 bases. CDR3 length equals 12 residues. The CDR3, as DNA: TGTGCCAGCAGCTTAATTACTTCTGAGCAGTACTTC. It is translated as CASSLITSEQYF.

Regarding this clone: This CDR3 is also generated by other DNA sequences in the sample. The V gene is TRBV6-5, the J gene TRBJ2-7; no clear D gene. Trimming took off 2 bases at V and 3 bases at J, with 11 bases between the two ends. The germline CDR1 and CDR2 sequences are MNHEY and SVGAGI. This CDR3 region has 14 residues. CDR3 DNA sequence: TGTGCCAGCAGTTACGGCGGCGCAGACTACGAGCAGTACTTC. Its translation is CASSYGGADYEQYF.

This chain joins TRBV5-1 and TRBJ1-4; no clear D gene. Trimming removed 5 bases from V and 5 bases from J, with 10 bases in between. This CDR3 region has 13 residues. Germline CDR1 SGHRS, CDR2 YFSETQ. CDR3 bases: TGCGCCAGCAGTATCCAGGCAAATGAAAAACTGTTTTTT. This encodes CASSIQANEKLFF.

J is TRBJ2-7 and V is TRBV7-2; 9 nucleotides align to TRBD2. J gave up 3 bases and V 6 bases, and 6 bases lay outside the gene matches. Germline V gene lookup returns CDR1 SGHTA and CDR2 FQGNSA. This CDR3 region has 14 residues. CDR3 sequence (DNA): TGTGCCAGCAGTTCTAGCGGGGCGGGCTACGAGCAGTACTTC. Translating gives CASSSSGAGYEQYF.

This clone was detected ten times or more. The chain joins TRBV7-9 to TRBJ1-1; tentatively, D is TRBD1 (6 bases). This CDR3 is 15 amino acids long. Trimming removed 5 bases from V and 4 bases from J, with 17 bases in between. Germline CDR1 is SEHNR and CDR2 is FQNEAQ (reference sequence). CDR3 coding DNA: TGTGCCAGCAGCGGGGACATACGGTACGGCACTGAAGCTTTCTTT. It codes for CASSGDIRYGTEAFF. The whole variable domain, remainder taken from reference TRBV7-9 and TRBJ1-1, is DTGVSQNPRHKITKRGQNVTFRCDPISEHNRLYWYRQTLGQGPEFLTYFQNEAQLEKSRLLSDRFSAERPKGSFSTLEIQRTEQGDSAMYLCASSGDIRYGTEAFFGQGTRLTVV.

The chain combines TRBV6-5 with TRBJ1-2; unclear D gene. The CDR3 covers 12 residues. V dropped 5 bases and J dropped 6 bases, with 10 bases sitting between them. Germline V gene sequence: CDR1 MNHEY, CDR2 SVGAGI. CDR3: CASSAEGHGYTF. CDR3 nucleotides: TGTGCCAGCAGTGCCGAGGGCCATGGCTACACCTTC.

The rearrangement links TRBV30 to TRBJ2-3, with a tentative D call TRBD2 (5 bases). The ends were cut back, 4 bases at V and 2 bases at J, with 10 bases in the middle. There are 13 residues in the CDR3. Germline lookup yields CDR1 GTSNPN and CDR2 SVGIG (reference sequence). The CDR3 DNA is TGTGCCTGGAACACGGGGTTCACAGATACGCAGTATTTT. Protein: CAWNTGFTDTQYF. The full variable domain, its missing parts supplied by reference TRBV30 and TRBJ2-3, is SQTIHQWPATLVQPVGSPLSLECTVEGTSNPNLYWYRQAAGRGLQLLFYSVGIGQISSEVPQNLSASRPQDRQFILSSKKLLLSDSGFYLCAWNTGFTDTQYFGPGTRLTVL.

In its sample, this clone was seen a few times. The V call is TRBV9, the J call TRBJ2-3; D not resolved. CDR3 length equals 12 residues. The germline V gene has CDR1 SGDLS and CDR2 YYNGEE. Trimming stripped 4 bases from V and 3 bases from J, with 6 bases between. In nucleotides, the CDR3 is TGTGCCAGCAGCTTCGGGACAGATACGCAGTATTTT. This codes for CASSFGTDTQYF. The full variable domain, completed using reference TRBV9 and TRBJ2-3, is DSGVTQTPKHLITATGQRVTLRCSPRSGDLSVYWYQQSLDQGLQFLIQYYNGEERAKGNILERFSAQQFPDLHSELNLSSLELGDSALYFCASSFGTDTQYFGPGTRLTVL.

This clone was recorded at least ten times. This chain uses TRBV4-1 with TRBJ1-3; D is undetermined. Looked up from germline, CDR1 is MGHRA and CDR2 is YSYEKL. CDR3 size: 16 residues. Trimming shortened V by 0 bases and J by 4 bases, and 13 bases separated the two germline ends. The CDR3 here is CASSQDDAVKGNTIYF. The CDR3 region has the DNA TGCGCCAGCAGCCAAGATGATGCGGTAAAAGGAAACACCATATATTTT.

The chain links TRBV10-3 to TRBJ2-7; 7 positions match TRBD2. Germline values: CDR1 ENHRY, CDR2 SYGVKD. V shed 6 bases, J shed 3 bases, and the junction held 5 bases outside the gene matches. The CDR3 is made up of 13 amino acids. Here the CDR3 DNA reads TGTGCCATCAGGGGAGGGCAGGGCTACGAGCAGTACTTC. The encoded protein is CAIRGGQGYEQYF.

The CDR3 loop reads CASSLLLAGGETQYF. CDR3 DNA sequence: TGTGCCAGCAGCTTGCTACTAGCGGGTGGTGAGACCCAGTACTTC. The chain uses TRBV5-6 and TRBJ2-5; 9 nucleotides line up with TRBD2. CDR1 and CDR2 from the germline V gene are SGHDT and YYEEEE. With 1 base clipped from V and 5 bases from J, the junction kept 6 bases outside the gene matches. The CDR3 contains 15 residues. The whole variable domain, remainder taken from reference TRBV5-6 and TRBJ2-5, is DAGVTQSPTHLIKTRGQQVTLRCSPKSGHDTVSWYQQALGQGPQFIFQYYEEEERQRGNFPDRFSGHQFPNYSSELNVNALLLGDSALYLCASSLLLAGGETQYFGPGTRLLVL.

The genes are TRBV6-1 and TRBJ1-3, with D possibly being TRBD1 (5 bases). The length of the CDR3 is 15 residues. Trimming left V 8 bases short and J 3 bases short, with 17 bases between. Germline assignment: CDR1 MNHNS and CDR2 SASEGT. For the CDR3, the DNA is TGTGCCAGCGTCCCTGGGGGGATCCTTGGAAACACCATATATTTT. This translates into CASVPGGILGNTIYF.

The chain recombines TRBV6-5 with TRBJ1-2; weak D call: TRBD1 (5 bases). V lost 5 bases to trimming and J lost 3 bases, with 10 bases between them. The CDR3 contains 13 residues. In germline, CDR1 is MNHEY, CDR2 SVGAGI. In DNA, the CDR3 is TGTGCCAGCAGTAGATCGACAGACTATGGCTACACCTTC. It encodes CASSRSTDYGYTF.

The chain recombines TRBV7-6 with TRBJ1-5; no clear D gene. V lost 1 base, J lost 2 bases, and 9 bases lay in between. This CDR3 is built from 15 residues. CDR1 is SGHVS and CDR2 is FNYEAQ in the germline V gene. CDR3 coding DNA: TGTGCCAGCAGCTTAGTATCGGGAGGCAATCAGCCCCAGCATTTT. This gives the protein CASSLVSGGNQPQHF.

This chain joins TRBV6-5 and TRBJ2-7; TRBD2 matches at 7 bases. This CDR3 contains 14 residues. Germline CDR1 is MNHEY and CDR2 is SVGAGI. V shed 2 bases, J shed 7 bases, and the junction held 8 bases outside the gene matches. The CDR3 loop is CASSYGGGFFEQYF. The CDR3 DNA is TGTGCCAGCAGTTACGGCGGGGGTTTTTTTGAGCAGTACTTC.

This chain connects TRBV10-3 to TRBJ1-4; 7 positions match TRBD1. Germline lookup yields CDR1 ENHRY and CDR2 SYGVKD. CDR3 length equals 13 residues. V trimming: 10 bases; J trimming: 6 bases; junction bases outside the gene matches: 8. CDR3 amino acids: CATRQGGDEKLFF. The CDR3 DNA sequence: TGTGCCACGAGACAGGGAGGAGATGAAAAACTGTTTTTT.

The chain combines TRBV2 with TRBJ1-5, with 9 bases identical to TRBD1. Per germline, CDR1 SNHLY and CDR2 FYNNEI. V shed 2 bases, J shed 4 bases, and the junction held 12 bases outside the gene matches. The CDR3 has 18 residues. The CDR3 region is CASSEPGTGLRVNQPQHF. CDR3 DNA: TGTGCCAGCAGTGAACCCGGGACAGGGTTGAGGGTGAATCAGCCCCAGCATTTT.

This rearrangement joins TRBV9 to TRBJ2-2; a possible D gene is TRBD2 (7 bases). With 0 bases removed from V and 2 bases from J, the gap between germline ends came to 14 bases. Germline-derived CDR1 and CDR2 are SGDLS and YYNGEE. The CDR3 consists of 17 residues. Here the CDR3 reads CASSVAGGGGNTGELFF. The CDR3 DNA sequence: TGTGCCAGCAGCGTAGCGGGAGGAGGGGGTAACACCGGGGAGCTGTTTTTT. Looking up the rest from reference TRBV9 and TRBJ2-2 gives the full variable domain: DSGVTQTPKHLITATGQRVTLRCSPRSGDLSVYWYQQSLDQGLQFLIQYYNGEERAKGNILERFSAQQFPDLHSELNLSSLELGDSALYFCASSVAGGGGNTGELFFGEGSRLTVL.

V usage is TRBV30 and J usage is TRBJ1-5; 8 bases map to TRBD1. Germline V gene lookup returns CDR1 GTSNPN and CDR2 SVGIG (reference sequence). J was trimmed by 3 bases and V by 2 bases; bases with no gene match: 6. The CDR3 has 15 residues. CDR3 amino acids: CAWSRSDRDNQPQHF. The CDR3 nucleotides read TGTGCCTGGAGTCGATCGGACAGGGACAATCAGCCCCAGCATTTT.

In DNA, the CDR3 is TGTGCCAGCAGCTTATCCCAGGGGGGAAATAATTCACCCCTCCACTTT. This codes for CASSLSQGGNNSPLHF. The gene calls are TRBV7-2 and TRBJ1-6; 7 bases match TRBD1. CDR3 length equals 16 residues. CDR1 is SGHTA, CDR2 FQGNSA, per germline. V was clipped by 2 bases and J by 5 bases; unmatched bases: 6.

The J gene is TRBJ2-3, the V gene TRBV5-1, with TRBD2 matching over 10 bases. Germline V gene lookup returns CDR1 SGHRS and CDR2 YFSETQ. The CDR3 totals 17 residues. The V gene end was trimmed by 0 bases and the J gene end by 2 bases; junction bases not matched to a gene: 6. The CDR3 DNA reads as TGCGCCAGCAGCTTGGAGTTAGCGGGAGGAACCACAGATACGCAGTATTTT. It is translated as CASSLELAGGTTDTQYF.

This clone was counted a few times. The chain is built from TRBV9 and TRBJ2-5, with 7 positions matching TRBD2. The CDR3 spans 14 residues. J was trimmed by 3 bases and V by 5 bases; bases with no gene match: 7. Per germline, CDR1 SGDLS and CDR2 YYNGEE. CDR3 DNA sequence: TGTGCCAGCAGTCCGCGGGGGTTAGAAGAGACCCAGTACTTC. Residues: CASSPRGLEETQYF.

The chain employs TRBV29-1 and TRBJ1-1; 7 nucleotides agree with TRBD1. The CDR3 has 14 amino acids. Germline trimming cut 1 base from V and 4 bases from J; bases unmatched to any gene: 6. CDR1 is SQVTM and CDR2 is ANQGSEA in the germline V gene. The CDR3 region is CSVEGVTGLTEAFF. The CDR3 bases are TGCAGCGTTGAAGGGGTGACAGGGCTCACTGAAGCTTTCTTT.

This clone was recorded once. The chain couples TRBV5-1 to TRBJ2-1; 10 bases are shared with TRBD2. After removal of 2 bases from V and 5 bases from J, the junction contained 7 bases not matched to a gene. The V gene's germline CDR1 is SGHRS and CDR2 YFSETQ. This CDR3 spans 16 amino acids. CDR3 residues: CASSFPGLAENNEQFF. The CDR3 DNA follows: TGCGCCAGCAGCTTCCCCGGACTAGCGGAAAACAATGAGCAGTTCTTC.

This chain joins TRBV7-2 and TRBJ2-1, with a possible D match to TRBD1 (5 bases). The V gene lost 4 bases and the J gene lost 5 bases, with 6 bases spanning the gap. The CDR3 runs 12 residues. CDR1 is SGHTA, CDR2 FQGNSA, per germline. CDR3 sequence (DNA): TGTGCCAGCAGCTCACAGGACAATGAGCAGTTCTTC. Residues: CASSSQDNEQFF.

This chain joins TRBV19 and TRBJ1-5; D is possibly TRBD1 (5 bases). This CDR3 is 15 amino acids long. Germline loops: CDR1 LNHDA, CDR2 SQIVND (reference sequence). V shed 4 bases and J shed 2 bases, with 12 bases lying between them. The CDR3 region is CASSTFWGGNQPQHF. The CDR3, as DNA: TGTGCCAGTAGTACGTTTTGGGGGGGCAATCAGCCCCAGCATTTT.

The CDR3 DNA is TGTGCCTGGGGGGCTGATTCCGGTTTCACTGAAGCTTTCTTT. It codes for CAWGADSGFTEAFF. J is TRBJ1-1 and V is TRBV30, with a possible D match to TRBD1 (5 bases). CDR1 GTSNPN and CDR2 SVGIG come from the germline V gene (reference sequence). The germline V and J ends were trimmed by 5 bases and 4 bases, with 17 bases remaining between them. The CDR3 is 14 amino acids.

This chain uses TRBV2 with TRBJ2-2; the match to TRBD1 covers 7 bases. This CDR3 is built from 15 residues. Germline loops: CDR1 SNHLY, CDR2 FYNNEI. Trimming removed 4 bases from V and 5 bases from J; junction bases left unmatched: 7. The DNA for the CDR3 is TGTGCCAGCAGTGCCGACAGGGAGAATACCGGGGAGCTGTTTTTT. This gives the protein CASSADRENTGELFF.

J is TRBJ1-2 and V is TRBV7-2, with D possibly matching TRBD1 (6 bases). V lost 1 base and J 6 bases, leaving 15 bases between the germline ends. Germline assignment: CDR1 SGHTA and CDR2 FQGNSA. The CDR3 covers 15 residues. Here the CDR3 DNA reads TGTGCCAGCAGCTTAGGGGGGCGCGGTTTTGATGGCTACACCTTC. This encodes CASSLGGRGFDGYTF. The full variable domain, its missing parts supplied by reference TRBV7-2 and TRBJ1-2, is GAGVSQSPSNKVTEKGKDVELRCDPISGHTALYWYRQSLGQGLEFLIYFQGNSAPDKSGLPSDRFSAERTGGSVSTLTIQRTQQEDSAVYLCASSLGGRGFDGYTFGSGTRLTVV.